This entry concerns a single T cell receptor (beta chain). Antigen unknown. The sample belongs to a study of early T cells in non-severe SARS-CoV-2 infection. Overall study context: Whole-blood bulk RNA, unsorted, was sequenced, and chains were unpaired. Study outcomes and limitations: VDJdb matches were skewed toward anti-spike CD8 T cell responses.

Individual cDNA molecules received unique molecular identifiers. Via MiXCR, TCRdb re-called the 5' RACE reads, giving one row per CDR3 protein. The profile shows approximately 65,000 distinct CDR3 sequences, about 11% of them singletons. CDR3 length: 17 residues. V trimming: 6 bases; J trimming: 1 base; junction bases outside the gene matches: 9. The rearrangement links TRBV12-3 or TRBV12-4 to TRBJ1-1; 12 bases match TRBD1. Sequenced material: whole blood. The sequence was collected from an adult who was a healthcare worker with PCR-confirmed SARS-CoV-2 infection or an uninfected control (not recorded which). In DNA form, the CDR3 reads TGTGCCAGCAGGAAGTCCGGGACAGGGGGCAGGAACACTGAAGCTTTCTTT. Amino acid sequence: CASRKSGTGGRNTEAFF.